The TCR beta chain described here comes from a study of CD8 T cells in Susac syndrome. It was with random hexamers that 0.5 to 1 ug RNA was reverse transcribed. TCRdb independently ran MiXCR on the immunoSEQ multiplex PCR reads; one entry per CDR3 protein. Of about 400,000 distinct CDR3 sequences in the sample, more than 80% were seen once. With 4 bases clipped from V and 11 bases from J, the junction kept 13 bases outside the gene matches. From germline, CDR1 is MGHRA and CDR2 YSYEKL. CDR3 length: 14 residues. Sequencing used CD8+ T cells from PBMCs. The receptor's source is a human donor with multiple sclerosis. The genes are TRBV4-1 and TRBJ2-7; 8 bases match TRBD1. The DNA of the CDR3 is TGCGCCAGCAGCCCGAACCCCGGACAGGGAGTAGAGTACTTC. Protein: CASSPNPGQGVEYF.